This T cell receptor beta chain was obtained from a study of blood T cell repertoires in COVID-19. Study as a whole: Italy, Spain and the United States were the sources of the convalescent and acute COVID-19 samples. T cells, B-cell-depleted T cells, or PBMCs provided the cDNA or gDNA that served as material.

Germline V gene data show CDR1 as SGHNT and CDR2 as YENEEA. V lost 1 base to trimming and J lost 2 bases, with 15 bases between them. The CDR3 totals 16 residues. In the study's own analysis: How many nucleated cells were present was estimated from reference gene primer amplification. The method was immunoSEQ multiplex PCR; TCRdb's version includes in-frame clones alone and lacks a portion of them. The V and J calls and the clone size are those of that table, but D and trimming were determined from the DNA. This table holds more than 20,000 clones, roughly 80% found once. This receptor was taken from a man aged 45-60 years with active or convalescent COVID-19. Source material: peripheral blood. This chain connects TRBV11-3 to TRBJ2-7; D might be TRBD1 (5 bases). This CDR3 reads CASSLASTTVPYEQYF. CDR3 in DNA: TGTGCCAGCAGCTTAGCCTCGACGACAGTACCCTACGAGCAGTACTTC.